This paragraph covers one T cell receptor (beta chain) sequence. What it binds is not known. The data originate from a study of Ad26.COV2.S vaccination and SARS-CoV-2 variants. Overall study context: Dosing was one shot or two shots 56 days apart.

CDR1 and CDR2 (germline): MGHRA, YSYEKL. With V trimmed by 1 base and J by 2 bases, 5 bases remained unmatched. The CDR3 runs 17 residues. Sequencing used immunoSEQ multiplex PCR; TCRdb keeps in-frame clones, though not all of them. The data hold 300,000 to 350,000 clones, with roughly 88% observed a single time. Study-level points and caveats: Vaccine and placebo recipients had comparable breadth of non-spike TCRs. Substantial breadth was reported for post-vaccination spike-specific CD8+ and CD4+ T cells.

Treatment described: about 20 received Ad26.COV2.S at low or high dose, single or two shots; several received placebo; per-sample allocation not given. Repertoires come from day 63 after the first vaccine or placebo injection. An Ad26 vector carrying the Wuhan-strain SARS-CoV-2 spike served as the vaccine. Specimen: peripheral blood, collected in a trial of Ad26.COV2.S vaccine versus placebo. The clonotype was recovered from a person aged 18-60 years who received the Ad26.COV2.S COVID-19 vaccine or a placebo. V and J are TRBV4-1 and TRBJ2-2; 9 bases align to TRBD1. CDR3 nucleotides: TGCGCCAGCAGCCAAGGGTACAGGGGGCCCAACACCGGGGAGCTGTTTTTT. Translating it yields CASSQGYRGPNTGELFF.